This TCR beta chain was sequenced during a study of Ad26.COV2.S vaccination and SARS-CoV-2 variants. Background on the study: Vaccine-arm donor from the placebo-controlled COV1001 Ad26.COV2.S trial. Study findings and constraints: Recipients given vaccine exceeded placebo recipients in spike-specific TCR breadth.

This sample's treatment: some 19 received Ad26.COV2.S at low or high dose, single or two shots; 5 received placebo; per-sample allocation not given. After the first vaccine or placebo injection, samples were drawn on day 63. An adult donor aged 18-55 years was enrolled in Boston. Using immunoSEQ multiplex PCR, the repertoire was profiled, and TCRdb retains in-frame clones only, with some absent. The sample lists fewer than 800,000 clones, approximately 88% occurring once. Germline CDR1 and CDR2: MNHEY and SVGEGT. With 4 bases removed from V and 4 bases from J, the gap between germline ends came to 8 bases. The CDR3 loop spans 13 amino acids. To note about this clone: Its specificity is not known.

This sequence joins TRBV6-2 or TRBV6-3 and TRBJ2-1; D unresolved. The sample here was peripheral blood, taken in a trial of Ad26.COV2.S vaccine versus placebo. This receptor was taken from a person between 18 and 60 years old who received the Ad26.COV2.S COVID-19 vaccine or a placebo. CDR3 nucleotide sequence: TGTGCCAGCAGTTCCGCTATGTACAATGAGCAGTTCTTC. It yields the protein CASSSAMYNEQFF.